Below, 22 T cell receptor beta chains from the same sample are listed, as sequenced in a study of blood T cell repertoires in COVID-19. Profiled with immunoSEQ multiplex PCR; TCRdb holds only in-frame clones, not every one. The repertoire holds about 130,000 clones, with roughly 69% as singletons. The material sequenced was peripheral blood. The receptor source for this set is a woman between 65 and 79 years old with acute or convalescent COVID-19.

The V gene is TRBV19, the J gene TRBJ1-1, with D possibly being TRBD1 (5 bases). V was clipped by 2 bases and J by 10 bases, with 17 bases between them. Germline loops: CDR1 LNHDA, CDR2 SQIVND (reference sequence). The CDR3 is 14 residues long. The CDR3 nucleotides are TGTGCCAGTAGTATACAGGAGTGGAGGGGTGCAGCTTTCTTT. This translates into CASSIQEWRGAAFF.

The chain combines TRBV6-1 with TRBJ1-4, with D perhaps matching TRBD1 (5 bases). CDR3 length: 13 amino acids. Trimming stripped 3 bases from V and 10 bases from J, with 12 bases between. Germline V gives CDR1 MNHNS, CDR2 SASEGT. CDR3 in amino acids: CASSDRRGGKLFF. CDR3 DNA sequence: TGTGCCAGCAGTGACAGGAGGGGCGGAAAACTGTTTTTT.

The chain has TRBV29-1 and TRBJ2-1; TRBD2 aligns across 7 bases. The CDR3 has 14 amino acids. Germline-derived CDR1 and CDR2 are SQVTM and ANQGSEA. Trimming removed 3 bases from V and 2 bases from J; junction bases left unmatched: 4. The DNA for the CDR3 is TGCAGCGTTGATCAGAGCGGGACCTACAATGAGCAGTTCTTC. Translating gives CSVDQSGTYNEQFF.

The chain recombines TRBV7-9 with TRBJ2-7; D is ambiguous. V gave up 2 bases and J gave up 3 bases, with 8 bases separating them. The germline V gene has CDR1 SEHNR and CDR2 FQNEAQ (reference sequence). The CDR3 has 13 residues. CDR3 bases: TGTGCCAGCAGCTTATCAGGAAACTACGAGCAGTACTTC. It encodes CASSLSGNYEQYF. Using reference TRBV7-9 and TRBJ2-7 for the parts outside the CDR3, the full variable domain is DTGVSQNPRHKITKRGQNVTFRCDPISEHNRLYWYRQTLGQGPEFLTYFQNEAQLEKSRLLSDRFSAERPKGSFSTLEIQRTEQGDSAMYLCASSLSGNYEQYFGPGTRLTVT.

This chain links TRBV10-3 with TRBJ2-3, with 7 bases that match TRBD2. There are 16 residues in the CDR3. The J segment lost 8 bases and the V segment lost 7 bases, leaving 18 bases of the junction unmatched. The V gene's germline CDR1 is ENHRY and CDR2 SYGVKD. Here the CDR3 reads CAIKVGNSSGLATQYF. CDR3 DNA: TGTGCCATCAAAGTGGGTAATTCTAGCGGCCTCGCTACGCAGTATTTT.

The chain carries TRBV4-3 and TRBJ1-2, with TRBD1 matching 8 bases. Germline V gene sequence: CDR1 LGHNA, CDR2 YSLEER. The CDR3 is 15 amino acids. V was pared by 0 bases and J by 4 bases, with 4 bases of the junction left unmatched. Here the CDR3 DNA reads TGCGCCAGCAGCCAAGAGATACAGGGGGTCTATGGCTACACCTTC. This codes for CASSQEIQGVYGYTF.

V gene TRBV29-1 combines with J gene TRBJ1-4, with TRBD1 matching 9 bases. The CDR3 extends over 12 amino acids. V lost 3 bases to trimming and J lost 12 bases; unmatched junction nucleotides: 5. The germline CDR1 and CDR2 sequences are SQVTM and ANQGSEA. In nucleotides, the CDR3 is TGCAGCGTTGATCTCGACAGGGGGGAACTGTTTTTT. Encoded protein: CSVDLDRGELFF.

This clone was counted at least ten times. As DNA, the CDR3 is TGTGCCAGCAGCGGGACAGTTACCGGTGAAAAACTGTTTTTT. Its protein product is CASSGTVTGEKLFF. V gene TRBV9 combines with J gene TRBJ1-4; D is possibly TRBD1 (6 bases). Germline CDR1 and CDR2: SGDLS and YYNGEE. V lost 3 bases and J lost 7, with 13 bases in between. The CDR3 has 14 amino acids. Complete variable domain (other parts from reference TRBV9 and TRBJ1-4): DSGVTQTPKHLITATGQRVTLRCSPRSGDLSVYWYQQSLDQGLQFLIQYYNGEERAKGNILERFSAQQFPDLHSELNLSSLELGDSALYFCASSGTVTGEKLFFGSGTQLSVL.

The chain recombines TRBV19 with TRBJ2-1; 10 bases are shared with TRBD2. The CDR3 covers 14 residues. From germline, CDR1 is LNHDA and CDR2 SQIVND (reference sequence). Trimming at V came to 7 bases and at J to 8 bases, leaving 8 bases not matched to a gene. CDR3 coding DNA: TGTGCCAGTAAATTAGCGGGAGGATCCTATGAGCAGTTCTTC. Translation gives CASKLAGGSYEQFF.

The chain joins TRBV5-8 to TRBJ2-3, with D possibly TRBD2 on 6 matching bases. Germline V gene sequence: CDR1 SGHTS, CDR2 YDEGEE. This CDR3 is built from 14 residues. With 4 bases removed from V and 1 base from J, the gap between germline ends came to 10 bases. DNA of the CDR3: TGTGCCAGCAGCCCAGCGGGTCGCACAGATACGCAGTATTTT. Translating it yields CASSPAGRTDTQYF.

The J gene is TRBJ1-4, the V gene TRBV30; TRBD1 might be the D (5 bases). The CDR3 runs to 11 residues. The V end was cut by 5 bases, the J end by 7 bases, with 8 bases between. Germline V gives CDR1 GTSNPN, CDR2 SVGIG (reference sequence). CDR3 coding DNA: TGTGCCTGGGGGGCTCGTGAAAAACTGTTTTTT. Translation: CAWGAREKLFF.

The chain couples TRBV6-5 to TRBJ2-7; TRBD1 is a possible D gene (5 bases). V was cut by 8 bases and J by 2 bases, with 16 bases left in between. The CDR3 has 14 amino acids. The V gene's germline CDR1 is MNHEY and CDR2 SVGAGI. CDR3 region: CASETAAGTYEQYF. The DNA of the CDR3 is TGTGCCAGCGAGACGGCGGCAGGGACCTACGAGCAGTACTTC.

The rearrangement joins TRBV5-6 to TRBJ2-3, with TRBD2 matching 7 bases. There are 13 residues in the CDR3. V lost 4 bases, J lost 4 bases, and 3 bases stayed unmatched. Germline V gene sequence: CDR1 SGHDT, CDR2 YYEEEE. For the CDR3, the DNA is TGTGCCAGCAGCGGGGCGGGAGCAGATACGCAGTATTTT. This gives the protein CASSGAGADTQYF. Variable domain in full (rest from reference TRBV5-6 and TRBJ2-3): DAGVTQSPTHLIKTRGQQVTLRCSPKSGHDTVSWYQQALGQGPQFIFQYYEEEERQRGNFPDRFSGHQFPNYSSELNVNALLLGDSALYLCASSGAGADTQYFGPGTRLTVL.

This sequence joins TRBV12-5 and TRBJ1-1, with 8 bases that match TRBD1. From germline, CDR1 is LGHNT and CDR2 FRNRAP. The J segment lost 4 bases and the V segment lost 4 bases, leaving 8 bases of the junction unmatched. The CDR3 runs to 15 residues. The CDR3 sequence is CASGYTGGGGTEAFF. CDR3 sequence (DNA): TGTGCTAGTGGTTACACAGGGGGTGGCGGCACTGAAGCTTTCTTT.

This clone was seen more than once but under ten times. This chain links TRBV3-1 (or the pseudogene TRBV3-2) with TRBJ1-1, with TRBD1 identical over 9 bases. Per germline, CDR1 LGHDT and CDR2 YNNKEL (reference sequence). J lost 4 bases, V lost 2 bases, and 2 bases had no gene match. The CDR3 covers 14 residues. CDR3 amino acids: CASSQRTGATEAFF. For the CDR3, the DNA is TGTGCCAGCAGCCAAAGGACAGGGGCCACTGAAGCTTTCTTT.

Concerning this clone itself: One end of the junction fails to match germline, which may point to a read error. The chain recombines TRBV20-1 with TRBJ2-1; 7 bases map to TRBD2. CDR1 is DFQATT and CDR2 is SNEGSKA in the germline V gene (reference sequence). The CDR3 length is 15 residues. This CDR3 is CSASIRGEGYDEQFF. The CDR3 region has the DNA TGCAGTGCTAGTATCCGGGGGGAGGGCTACGATGAGCAGTTCTTC.

V and J are TRBV27 and TRBJ2-7, with 7 bases aligning to TRBD2. The CDR3 contains 14 residues. J was trimmed by 4 bases and V by 3 bases; bases with no gene match: 6. Looked up from germline, CDR1 is MNHEY and CDR2 is SMNVEV (reference sequence). The CDR3, as DNA: TGTGCCAGCAGTTTCGCTAGCGGCTGGTACGAGCAGTACTTC. This translates into CASSFASGWYEQYF.

The chain carries TRBV11-2 and TRBJ1-3; 9 bases fit TRBD1. Germline V gene sequence: CDR1 SGHAT, CDR2 FQNNGV. V shed 3 bases, J shed 0 bases, and the junction held 6 bases outside the gene matches. The CDR3 spans 17 residues. CDR3 region: CASSFRTGVFSGNTIYF. CDR3 nucleotide sequence: TGTGCCAGCAGCTTCAGGACAGGGGTTTTCTCTGGAAACACCATATATTTT. The variable domain in full, completed from reference TRBV11-2 and TRBJ1-3, reads EAGVAQSPRYKIIEKRQSVAFWCNPISGHATLYWYQQILGQGPKLLIQFQNNGVVDDSQLPKDRFSAERLKGVDSTLKIQPAKLEDSAVYLCASSFRTGVFSGNTIYFGEGSWLTVV.

This clone occurred many times. The chain couples TRBV10-3 to TRBJ2-7; 7 bases are shared with TRBD1. CDR3 size: 14 residues. Germline CDR1 reads ENHRY; CDR2 reads SYGVKD. The trim removed 6 bases at V and 3 bases at J, leaving 8 bases unmatched. The CDR3 region has the DNA TGTGCCATCAGCGACCGGGACAGAGTCTACGAGCAGTACTTC. Encoded protein: CAISDRDRVYEQYF.

The rearrangement links TRBV27 to TRBJ2-4; 9 nucleotides match TRBD1. The germline gives CDR1 MNHEY, CDR2 SMNVEV (reference sequence). V lost 8 bases and J lost 4; bases outside the gene matches: 9. The CDR3 is made up of 15 amino acids. The CDR3 spells CASGRTGGGKNIQYF. CDR3 nucleotides: TGTGCCAGCGGAAGAACAGGGGGCGGAAAAAACATTCAGTACTTC.

The chain is built from TRBV5-8 and TRBJ1-2; D might be TRBD1 (6 bases). The V gene lost 1 base and the J gene lost 0 bases, with 10 bases spanning the gap. Per germline, CDR1 SGHTS and CDR2 YDEGEE. The CDR3 extends over 15 amino acids. CDR3 protein: CASSLTDRPNYGYTF. In DNA form, the CDR3 reads TGTGCCAGCAGCTTGACCGACAGGCCTAACTATGGCTACACCTTC.

The V and J genes are TRBV10-3 and TRBJ2-7, with D unresolved. The CDR3 covers 15 residues. The V gene lost 4 bases and the J gene lost 0 bases, with 13 bases spanning the gap. Germline CDR1 is ENHRY and CDR2 is SYGVKD. In DNA, the CDR3 is TGTGCCATCAGTGGAAACTCACCCCCCTCCTACGAGCAGTACTTC. Its protein is CAISGNSPPSYEQYF.